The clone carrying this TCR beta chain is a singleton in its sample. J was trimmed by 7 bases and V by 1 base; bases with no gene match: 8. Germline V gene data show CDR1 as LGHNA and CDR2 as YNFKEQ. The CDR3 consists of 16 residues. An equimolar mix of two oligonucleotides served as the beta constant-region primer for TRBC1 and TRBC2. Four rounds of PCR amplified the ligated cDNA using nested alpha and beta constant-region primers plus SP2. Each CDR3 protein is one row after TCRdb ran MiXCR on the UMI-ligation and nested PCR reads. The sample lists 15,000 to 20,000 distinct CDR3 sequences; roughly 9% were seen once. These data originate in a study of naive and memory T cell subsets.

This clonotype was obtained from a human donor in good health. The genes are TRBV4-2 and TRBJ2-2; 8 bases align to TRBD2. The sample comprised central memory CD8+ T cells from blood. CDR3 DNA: TGTGCCAGCAGCCAAGTACCGGGGGGGGCCTGCGGGGAGCTGTTTTTT. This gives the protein CASSQVPGGACGELFF.